This is a list of T cell receptor beta chains from one sample in a study of T cell repertoires in cytomegalovirus infection. TCRdb called the reads again in MiXCR, with one record for every CDR3 protein. The sample has over 85,000 distinct CDR3 sequences, 16% seen once. Sequenced input: PBMCs. The receptors come from a human donor in good health (CMV status not recorded). Some clones in this sample may be carry-over from other donors' samples. Both conserved end residues are part of each CDR3.

V gene: TRBV7-2; J gene: TRBJ1-2; CDR3 protein: CASSEGTGGLNYGYTF
V gene: TRBV7-4; J gene: TRBJ2-1; CDR3 protein: CASSLPNEQFF
V gene: TRBV24-1; J gene: TRBJ2-2; CDR3 protein: CATSDPNSDNTGELFF
V gene: TRBV11-2; J gene: TRBJ2-7; CDR3 protein: CASSLDNPSYEQYF
V gene: TRBV30; J gene: TRBJ1-2; CDR3 protein: CAWSVRRINSNYGYTF
V gene: TRBV6-2/TRBV6-3; J gene: TRBJ2-7; CDR3 protein: CASNPGGPYEQYF
V gene: TRBV25-1; J gene: TRBJ1-1; CDR3 protein: CASSEYQGETEAFF
V gene: TRBV7-2; J gene: TRBJ2-1; CDR3 protein: CASSFRTGGGSEQFF
V gene: TRBV7-6; J gene: TRBJ1-4; CDR3 protein: CASSRAEKLFF
V gene: TRBV7-2; J gene: TRBJ2-1; CDR3 protein: CASSHRGAGGNEQFF
V gene: TRBV4-1; J gene: TRBJ1-6; CDR3 protein: CASSQEDTYYLPLHF
V gene: TRBV11-2; J gene: TRBJ1-2; CDR3 protein: CASSSLNRSHNYGYTF
V gene: TRBV4-2; J gene: TRBJ2-5; CDR3 protein: CASSQEVQETQYF
V gene: TRBV7-2; J gene: TRBJ2-5; CDR3 protein: CASSLHQATQYF
V gene: TRBV6-2/TRBV6-3; J gene: TRBJ2-7; CDR3 protein: CASTLGFQPPALYEQYF
V gene: TRBV5-6; J gene: TRBJ2-3; CDR3 protein: CASSFPSGSADSTDTQYF
V gene: TRBV29-1; J gene: TRBJ2-3; CDR3 protein: CSVEGGRGGSGTDTQYF
V gene: TRBV7-2; J gene: TRBJ2-7; CDR3 protein: CASSLDRTLYEQYF
V gene: TRBV30; J gene: TRBJ2-1; CDR3 protein: CAWKGGGAYNEQFF
V gene: TRBV5-1; J gene: TRBJ2-5; CDR3 protein: CASSSETGVETQYF
V gene: TRBV5-1; J gene: TRBJ1-2; CDR3 protein: CASSVGQRGLDYGYTF
V gene: TRBV12-3/TRBV12-4; J gene: TRBJ1-5; CDR3 protein: CASRIGQGSNQPQHF
V gene: TRBV7-9; J gene: TRBJ2-3; CDR3 protein: CASSLLGRGPSADTQYF